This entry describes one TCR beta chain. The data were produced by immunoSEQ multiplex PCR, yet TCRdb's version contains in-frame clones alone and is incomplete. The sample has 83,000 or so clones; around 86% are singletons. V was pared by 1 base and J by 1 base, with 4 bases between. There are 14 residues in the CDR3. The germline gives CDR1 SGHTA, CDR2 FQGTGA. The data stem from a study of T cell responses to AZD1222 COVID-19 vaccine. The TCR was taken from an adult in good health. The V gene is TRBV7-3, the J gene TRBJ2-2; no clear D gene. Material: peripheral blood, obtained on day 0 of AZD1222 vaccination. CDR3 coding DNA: TGTGCCAGCAGCTTAAATCGGAACACCGGGGAGCTGTTTTTT. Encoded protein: CASSLNRNTGELFF.